A selection of T cell receptor beta chains follows, all from one sample in a study of T cell responses to AZD1222 COVID-19 vaccine. Produced via immunoSEQ multiplex PCR; TCRdb's table is partial and in-frame only. The profile shows 95,000 to 150,000 clones, approximately 91% of them singletons. Sequencing used peripheral blood, obtained on day 0 of AZD1222 vaccination. The receptor source for this set is an adult in good health. Each CDR3 is given with its conserved first and last residue. A clone size is listed for some rows: how often the clone was seen (once, few, many), or a class if it is expanded.

once	TRBV6-1	TRBJ2-2	CASSELDSLNTGELFF
NA	TRBV18	TRBJ1-6	CASSPKGAYNSPLHF
NA	TRBV15	TRBJ1-3	CATSRVWAGGVGNTIYF
NA	TRBV6-1	TRBJ2-7	CASSGDTAYEQYF
NA	TRBV30	TRBJ1-6	CAWSPLRGHNSPLHF
NA	TRBV2	TRBJ1-1	CASNVEAEAFF
NA	TRBV10-3	TRBJ2-5	CAISELGSLGQETQYF
NA	TRBV28	TRBJ2-5	CASSPGQGRRETQYF
NA	TRBV19	TRBJ1-2	CASSGASIRDGYTF
NA	TRBV5-1	TRBJ2-5	CASSSTGGRETQYF
NA	TRBV19	TRBJ1-6	CASSIARELNSPLHF
NA	TRBV5-6	TRBJ2-2	CASSWDPGATGELFF
NA	TRBV4-1	TRBJ1-2	CASSQDRGIGDYTF
NA	TRBV19	TRBJ2-3	CASRVGLADTDTQYF
NA	TRBV6-5	TRBJ2-7	CASRDRGHSYEQYF
NA	TRBV5-1	TRBJ2-5	CASSLGPQGTTWGTQYF
NA	TRBV7-2	TRBJ2-7	CASSLVRLAGGTYEQYF
NA	TRBV7-2	TRBJ2-3	CASSLWGSPADTQYF
once	TRBV9	TRBJ2-7	CASSVVPSGSYEQYF
few	TRBV6-5	TRBJ2-2	CASRATDHNTGELFF
NA	TRBV28	TRBJ2-5	CASSYWGAPQETQYF
NA	TRBV28	TRBJ1-2	CASSLGRQGAKGYTF
NA	TRBV21-1	TRBJ2-6	CASSKYASGANVLTF
NA	TRBV6-5	TRBJ1-6	CASSQGRVRSPLHF
NA	TRBV28	TRBJ2-7	CASSLSTGGGYEQYF
NA	TRBV28	TRBJ2-7	CASSLALAGSYEQYF
NA	TRBV30	TRBJ1-6	CAWSVGRGRSPLHF
NA	TRBV5-1	TRBJ2-7	CASSPTSRYEQYF
once	TRBV11-2	TRBJ1-2	CASSSLEGWNYGYTF
NA	TRBV2	TRBJ2-4	CASSEANGAKNIQYF
NA	TRBV19	TRBJ2-5	CASSTGTNGETQYF
NA	TRBV5-1	TRBJ1-1	CASSLYRSGSLNTEAFF
NA	TRBV28	TRBJ2-3	CASSPPLAGGTDTQYF
NA	TRBV10-2	TRBJ1-3	CASADSLSGNTIYF
NA	TRBV28	TRBJ2-7	CASSPLAGVRYEQYF